This T cell receptor beta chain was sequenced for a study of blood T cell repertoires in COVID-19. The wider study: Whether acute or convalescent, the COVID-19 samples came from the United States, Italy and Spain.

Sequenced by immunoSEQ multiplex PCR; TCRdb stores in-frame clones only, minus some. The data show under 450,000 clones, approximately 89% seen once. Participant reports of clinical history set cohort assignment. The recovered donors of Cohort 3 showed two negative PCRs, clearance, or symptom resolution. CDR1 is MGHRA, CDR2 YSYEKL, per germline. The CDR3 contains 15 residues. With 4 bases removed from V and 5 bases from J, the gap between germline ends came to 17 bases. Sequencing was done on a sample of PBMCs or T cells enriched from blood (not recorded which). The chain joins TRBV4-1 to TRBJ2-5, with D possibly matching TRBD1 (5 bases). This clonotype was obtained from a man younger than 40 who had recovered from COVID-19. The CDR3 loop reads CASSPRQLPGETQYF. The CDR3 DNA reads TGCGCCAGCAGCCCCCGGCAGCTCCCAGGGGAGACCCAGTACTTC.